This T cell receptor beta chain was identified during a study of shared clonotypes between healthy human individuals (dated by TCRdb to the early 2020s). About the full investigation: The cohort comprised a couple of women and a few men aged 18 to 49 years. The study deeply sequenced blood TCR repertoires of five healthy adults to estimate repertoire size and the extent of clonotype sharing between individuals. For each donor, three plates each were used for CD4 naive and CD4 memory, two plates were used for CD8 naive, and one plate was used for CD8 memory. Per donor, leukapheresis produced somewhere between about 0.94 and 9.5 billion PBMCs. To increase sequencing depth and limit assay-specific biases, TCR repertoire library preparation and sequencing were carried out by different laboratories using diverse techniques. Summary of the overall study and its limitations: Larger estimated clonotype richness was generally found for naive subsets than for memory subsets. Sharing across several donors was observed for roughly 5.4% of naive CD4, around 3.5% of naive CD8, 2.3% of memory CD4, and around 0.44% of memory CD8 clonotypes. Incomplete sequencing was indicated by rarefaction of sorted-subset datasets, despite the large sequencing depth. Sampling was restricted to blood, and TCR repertoires in tissues likely differ from the TCR repertoires found in blood. Compared with non-shared clonotypes, clonotypes shared by all four sorted-subset donors had higher generation probabilities. Based on pairwise subsampling, the degree of clonotype sharing among donors was expected to be affected by sequencing depth. Because the study included a small number of donors, the genetic and exposure-history diversity represented was limited.

Comment on this clone: The specificity of this receptor is unknown. The record has no base qualities; no much larger clone is one base away.

CD8 naive samples were obtained by positive selection for CCR7 among CD45RO-negative cells, yielding a CD45RA+CCR7+ population from which TemRA cells were excluded. The donors were healthy, HIV-negative adults with no recently reported acute infections or vaccinations. Only Caucasian adults living in Nashville, Tennessee, USA were represented among the donors. Blood was obtained by leukapheresis, after which PBMCs were separated by Ficoll-Histopaque density gradient centrifugation and cryopreserved in liquid nitrogen vapor phase. Analytical flow cytometry was used to check the purity and quantity of every magnetically sorted T cell population. From each sorted fraction, genomic DNA was isolated and quantified by UV absorbance on a Nanodrop 2000c. TCR CDR3 regions were amplified from genomic DNA by multiplex PCR using the deep immunoSEQ assay. Genomic DNA extracted from each cell subset was distributed evenly over all wells of several immunoSEQ 96-well plates, and each plate served as one replicate. For sorted subsets, each replicate PCR was loaded with approximately 190 ng genomic DNA, equivalent to 30,000 or so T cell genomes. Purified libraries were quantified with a Qubit 3.0 fluorometer, sized on a Bioanalyzer 2100, and re-quantified with the KAPA Library Quantification kit. Every immunoSEQ 96-well plate was sequenced on a dedicated single-read 150-cycle Illumina NextSeq 550 flow cell. Under the source paper's analysis protocol: The immunoSEQ output contained only junctional sequences without quality scores, so filtering could not match that applied to full-length reads. To assign V/J genes and CDR3, sequences were annotated against IMGT germline references using PyIR, a Python wrapper for IgBLAST v1.9. Reads were removed for weak V/J assignments (E-value above 1e-6), missing CDR3, stop codons, out-of-frame junctions, or ambiguous translated residues. V3J clonotypes were defined as sequences sharing an identical inferred V gene, J gene, and CDR3 amino acid sequence. The percentage overlap between two repertoires was calculated by dividing the number of shared unique clonotypes by the size of the smaller repertoire. Repertoire richness was assessed with RTK rarefaction, the Chao1 estimator, and Recon v2.1 estimates of unobserved clonotypes. OLGA was used to compute generation probabilities for all TCRbeta clonotypes that the gDNA method yielded from a handful of donors. TCRdb retrieved this table from immuneACCESS and kept in-frame rearrangements only. Not all clones are present; in checked studies, unresolved V genes account for under half, and no reason is known for the remainder. The V and J calls and clone size are taken from that table; D and trimming were inferred from the DNA. The sample table lists fewer than 1 million clones, 96% of them with a count of one. The ten largest make up less than 0.25% of the sample.

Trimming takes 3 bases off V and 3 bases off J; junction bases not matched to a gene: 3. The CDR3 contains 16 residues, cysteine and phenylalanine counted. Just the 48-base CDR3 DNA is kept, in frame starting at base 1. For CDR1 and CDR2, the germline V gene lists SNHLY and FYNNEI. The TCR was taken from a man aged 30 to 45 in good health. The chain couples TRBV2 to TRBJ2-1, and 12 junction bases match TRBD2. Sample: naive CD8+ T cells sorted from blood. Read against the paper, the sample's cell subset or site label means: CD45RA+CCR7+. DNA sequence: TGTGCCAGCAGTGAGGGGACTAGCGGGCTCTACAATGAGCAGTTCTTC. This yields the protein CASSEGTSGLYNEQFF.